The present TCR beta chain was sequenced within a study of response to subunit inactivated influenza vaccine. Study-level findings and limits: Authors suggested seasonal influenza vaccinations each recruit few new T cells.

This clonotype was found a few times. As yet, its antigen is unknown. MiXCR, applied by TCRdb to the RT-PCR reads, yields one record per CDR3 protein. Of fewer than 800,000 distinct CDR3 sequences in the sample, approximately 15% were seen once. The length of the CDR3 is 16 residues. Germline CDR1 reads MNHEY; CDR2 reads SMNVEV (reference sequence). Trimming took 5 bases from V and 0 from J, leaving 15 bases between them. This clonotype was obtained from a man between 50 and 59 years old who received an inactivated influenza vaccine. The specimen comprised PBMCs from blood, sampled approximately 12 days after vaccination. The genes are TRBV27 and TRBJ2-3; D not certain. The CDR3 loop reads CASSPQLQTSTDTQYF. CDR3 nucleotides: TGTGCCAGCAGTCCCCAGCTTCAGACTAGCACAGATACGCAGTATTTT.